This TCR beta chain stems from a study of a mutant IDH1 vaccine in newly diagnosed glioma (dated by TCRdb to about 2021). About the study as a whole: Across visits V03 through V10, patients got a total of eight vaccinations, given in weeks 1, 3, 5, 7, 11, 15, 19 and 23. In the chemotherapy-containing groups, vaccination started alongside temozolomide cycles, whereas in patients who had radiotherapy alone it started 4-6 weeks after radiotherapy. Of the 30 or so patients who were treated, about 62% were male and approximately 38% were female, and the mean age was around 43 years. Before enrollment, most patients had been given radiochemotherapy with temozolomide as standard therapy, while the rest had received either radiotherapy alone or temozolomide alone. Peripheral blood samples were drawn at six visits, namely V03 (baseline), V05, V07, V10, V12 and V13. For exploratory analyses, around 23 treated patients had longitudinal TCRB deep sequencing done wherever samples were available.

Notes on this clone: Its antigen is currently not known. Base qualities are missing; no much larger clone stands one base away.

Library method: the immunoSEQ multiplex PCR assay. Rearranged TCR beta chain sequences were amplified with the hsTCRB Kit following the manufacturer's protocol. Sequencing of TCRB libraries was carried out on an Illumina MiSeq. Concerning the study's data processing: Demultiplexing, trimming and gene mapping were performed with the kit vendor's proprietary platform. The table comes from immuneACCESS by way of TCRdb, which keeps in-frame sequences with V and J called. Part of the clones is missing from these tables; in studies checked, under half for an unresolved V gene and the rest for unknown reasons. That table is the source of V, J and clone size, and D and trimming were worked out from the DNA. The sample table contains about 62,000 clones; only one count was recorded for around nine tenths of them. Of the sample, more than 1.5% falls within the top ten clones. The time point label corresponds to: week 11, during vaccination. Each vaccine dose, consisting of 300 ug of a 20-mer mutant IDH1 peptide in Montanide, was administered subcutaneously with topical imiquimod. Newly diagnosed WHO grade 3 or 4 IDH1-mutant astrocytomas showing loss of nuclear ATRX were present in the donors. The samples were drawn from NOA16, a multicentre, single-arm, open-label phase I trial in Germany that tested a mutant IDH1 peptide vaccine in humans for the first time. Genomic DNA for TCRB sequencing was extracted from EDTA blood using the DNeasy Blood and Tissue Kit.

General study outcomes and caveats: Pseudoprogression seemed to be unrelated to changes in the top peripheral T cell clonotypes found by TCRB sequencing. Vaccine-induced immune responses across multiple MHC alleles were detected in 93.3% of patients. The authors stated that sample limitations prevented analyses of patient blood samples from being reproduced. PBMC samples for TCRB deep sequencing were selected based on availability.

The CDR3 contains 16 residues, cysteine and phenylalanine counted. The retained sequence is limited to the CDR3, 48 bases, with the frame set at the first base. The germline V gene specifies LGHNA as CDR1 and YSLEER as CDR2. Unmatched junction bases come to 6, with V trimmed by 0 bases and J by 2 bases. Rearrangement joined TRBV4-3 to TRBJ1-2; 7 nucleotides in the junction match TRBD1. The clonotype was recovered from a man aged 35 to 55 with glioma. The material sequenced was PBMCs, taken from a glioma patient whose treatment included an IDH1 peptide vaccine. The nucleotide sequence is TGCGCCAGCAGCCAAGACTTAGGGACAGCGAACTATGGCTACACCTTC. Its protein is CASSQDLGTANYGYTF.